These 12 T cell receptor beta chains were sequenced from one sample in a study of OX40 agonist ivuxolimab in advanced cancers. TCRdb's table, derived via immunoSEQ multiplex PCR, lists solely in-frame clones and lacks some. The data show 45,000 to 65,000 clones, about 87% seen once. The source material was CD4+ or CD8+ T cells sorted from blood, sampled in a trial of the OX40 agonist ivuxolimab. These TCRs come from an adult with an advanced solid tumor such as melanoma, head and neck, liver or kidney cancer.

This clone was observed a few times. This chain joins TRBV7-9 and TRBJ2-1; TRBD2 is a possible D gene (6 bases). The CDR3 contains 15 residues. Per the germline V gene, CDR1 is SEHNR and CDR2 is FQNEAQ (reference sequence). V gave up 6 bases and J gave up 0 bases, with 12 bases separating them. CDR3 region: CASSLRGTSYNEQFF. The CDR3 DNA reads TGTGCCAGCAGTTTACGGGGGACCTCCTACAATGAGCAGTTCTTC. The whole variable domain, remainder taken from reference TRBV7-9 and TRBJ2-1, is DTGVSQNPRHKITKRGQNVTFRCDPISEHNRLYWYRQTLGQGPEFLTYFQNEAQLEKSRLLSDRFSAERPKGSFSTLEIQRTEQGDSAMYLCASSLRGTSYNEQFFGPGTRLTVL.

The rearrangement links TRBV7-2 to TRBJ2-3, with D unclear. This CDR3 region has 16 residues. CDR1 is SGHTA, CDR2 FQGNSA, per germline. The germline V and J ends were trimmed by 4 bases and 4 bases, with 18 bases remaining between them. The DNA of the CDR3 is TGTGCCAGCAGCTCCAACCAGAGGACCATCCCAGATACGCAGTATTTT. Translation gives CASSSNQRTIPDTQYF. The complete variable domain, with remaining parts taken from reference TRBV7-2 and TRBJ2-3, reads GAGVSQSPSNKVTEKGKDVELRCDPISGHTALYWYRQSLGQGLEFLIYFQGNSAPDKSGLPSDRFSAERTGGSVSTLTIQRTQQEDSAVYLCASSSNQRTIPDTQYFGPGTRLTVL.

The rearrangement uses TRBV7-9 and TRBJ1-5; tentative D call: TRBD1 (6 bases). The CDR3 length is 14 residues. V was trimmed by 1 base and J by 7 bases, leaving 11 bases between them. Germline CDR1 is SEHNR and CDR2 is FQNEAQ (reference sequence). CDR3 residues: CASSLEGQYQPQHF. In DNA form, the CDR3 reads TGTGCCAGCAGCTTAGAAGGACAGTACCAGCCCCAGCATTTT.

V usage is TRBV18 and J usage is TRBJ2-1, with D possibly being TRBD1 or TRBD2 (6 bases each). CDR1 KGHSH and CDR2 LQKENI come from the germline V gene. The V end lost 0 bases, the J end lost 2 bases, and 8 bases lay between the germline ends. The CDR3 has 15 amino acids. In nucleotides, the CDR3 is TGTGCCAGCTCACCACCGGGGGGCACCTACAATGAGCAGTTCTTC. This sequence encodes CASSPPGGTYNEQFF.

This clone was found a few times. The V and J genes are TRBV10-2 and TRBJ2-7, with TRBD2 as a possible D gene (6 bases). Germline V gene sequence: CDR1 WSHSY, CDR2 SAAADI. The CDR3 length is 14 residues. V was clipped by 5 bases and J by 4 bases, with 15 bases between them. DNA of the CDR3: TGCGCCAGCAGTAACGGGAGAGCCGGGTACGAGCAGTACTTC. As protein: CASSNGRAGYEQYF.

V usage is TRBV19 and J usage is TRBJ2-5; 9 bases line up with TRBD1. V trimming: 3 bases; J trimming: 5 bases; junction bases outside the gene matches: 10. The germline gives CDR1 LNHDA, CDR2 SQIVND (reference sequence). The CDR3 is made up of 16 amino acids. The CDR3 loop is CASSIHAEGQGETQYF. The CDR3 nucleotides read TGTGCCAGTAGTATTCACGCCGAGGGACAGGGCGAGACCCAGTACTTC.

The V gene is TRBV19, the J gene TRBJ2-2; D is possibly TRBD1 or TRBD2 (6 bases each). V lost 0 bases, J lost 6 bases, and 11 bases lay in between. CDR3 length equals 15 residues. The germline V gene encodes CDR1 LNHDA and CDR2 SQIVND (reference sequence). The CDR3 here is CASSIDGGRPGELFF. The CDR3 region has the DNA TGTGCCAGTAGTATAGATGGGGGGCGCCCCGGGGAGCTGTTTTTT.

This chain joins TRBV7-2 and TRBJ2-2; no reliable D call. This CDR3 is 15 amino acids long. The V end lost 3 bases, the J end lost 0 bases, and 8 bases lay between the germline ends. In germline, CDR1 is SGHTA, CDR2 FQGNSA. CDR3 DNA: TGTGCCAGCAGCTTGGGATTGGCGAACACCGGGGAGCTGTTTTTT. Its translation is CASSLGLANTGELFF.

The chain couples TRBV18 to TRBJ2-7, with 9 bases fitting TRBD1. V lost 6 bases, J lost 6 bases, and 12 bases stayed unmatched. CDR1 KGHSH and CDR2 LQKENI come from the germline V gene. CDR3 length: 15 residues. Here the CDR3 DNA reads TGTGCCAGCTCTCCAAGACCGGGACAGGGCGTCGAGCAGTACGTC. Translation: CASSPRPGQGVEQYV.

There are a few counts of this clone. The rearrangement links TRBV6-5 to TRBJ2-7, with a tentative D call TRBD2 (5 bases). The germline V gene encodes CDR1 MNHEY and CDR2 SVGAGI. This CDR3 spans 16 amino acids. Trimming left V 0 bases short and J 0 bases short, with 12 bases between. In nucleotides, the CDR3 is TGTGCCAGCAGTTACTCGTTTAGCGCCAGCTCCTACGAGCAGTACTTC. Translation: CASSYSFSASSYEQYF.

This clone was detected only once. This chain connects TRBV6-4 to TRBJ2-2; 8 bases match TRBD1. CDR1 is MRHNA and CDR2 is SNTAGT in the germline V gene. CDR3 length: 16 residues. Trimming at V came to 8 bases and at J to 3 bases, leaving 11 bases not matched to a gene. Written as DNA, the CDR3 is TGTGCCAGCCGGGGACAGGCAAATAGCCACACCGGGGAGCTGTTTTTT. As protein: CASRGQANSHTGELFF.

The chain is built from TRBV13 and TRBJ1-1, with 10 bases aligning to TRBD1. The V segment lost 4 bases and the J segment 3 bases; nucleotides outside the gene matches: 17. This CDR3 has 19 amino acids. Germline CDR1 PRHDT, CDR2 FYEKMQ (reference sequence). For the CDR3, the DNA is TGTGCCAGCAGCTCAGTCGGGACAGGGGCCCCTCCGGATGACACTGAAGCTTTCTTT. Its protein is CASSSVGTGAPPDDTEAFF.